The source of this T cell receptor beta chain is a study of blood T cell repertoires in COVID-19. On the study more broadly: The origin of the acute and convalescent COVID-19 samples was the United States, Italy and Spain. PBMCs, B-cell-depleted T cells, or T cells provided the cDNA or gDNA that made up the material.

In terms of age and location, participants ranged from roughly 18 to 90 years and lived in 24 US areas. Resolution of symptoms, clearance, or two negative PCRs was present in recovered Cohort 3 donors. Clones were sequenced by immunoSEQ multiplex PCR, and TCRdb holds only the in-frame ones, with some missing. The sample lists under 200,000 clones, approximately 91% occurring once. Sequencing was carried out using PBMCs or T cells enriched from blood (not recorded which). The source of this sequence is a woman aged 18-29 years who had recovered from COVID-19.

The chain's CDR3 is CASSFGRVYGYTF. The CDR3 DNA sequence: TGTGCCAGCAGTTTCGGCAGGGTCTATGGCTACACCTTC. The chain uses TRBV12-3 or TRBV12-4 and TRBJ1-2; tentatively, D is TRBD1 (5 bases). CDR3 length equals 13 residues. Between the trimmed V and J ends, which lost 3 bases and 4 bases, there was a span of 9 bases.